The TCR beta chain under discussion was sequenced for a study of regulatory and conventional T cells in breast cancer. TCRdb processed the PCR reads anew with MiXCR; each CDR3 protein has one entry. The data hold about 130 distinct CDR3 sequences, with over 30% observed a single time. The sequencing sample was made of regulatory T cells from blood. The origin of the receptors is a female donor with breast cancer.

On this clonotype itself: The junction and the germline gene differ at one end; a read error may be behind it. This chain uses TRBV18 with TRBJ2-7; D not resolved. There are 13 residues in the CDR3. The germline CDR1 and CDR2 sequences are KGHSH and LQKENI. CDR3: CASSEYPGYGQYF. CDR3 sequence (DNA): TGTGCCAGCTCTGAATACCCTGGCTACGGGCAGTACTTC.